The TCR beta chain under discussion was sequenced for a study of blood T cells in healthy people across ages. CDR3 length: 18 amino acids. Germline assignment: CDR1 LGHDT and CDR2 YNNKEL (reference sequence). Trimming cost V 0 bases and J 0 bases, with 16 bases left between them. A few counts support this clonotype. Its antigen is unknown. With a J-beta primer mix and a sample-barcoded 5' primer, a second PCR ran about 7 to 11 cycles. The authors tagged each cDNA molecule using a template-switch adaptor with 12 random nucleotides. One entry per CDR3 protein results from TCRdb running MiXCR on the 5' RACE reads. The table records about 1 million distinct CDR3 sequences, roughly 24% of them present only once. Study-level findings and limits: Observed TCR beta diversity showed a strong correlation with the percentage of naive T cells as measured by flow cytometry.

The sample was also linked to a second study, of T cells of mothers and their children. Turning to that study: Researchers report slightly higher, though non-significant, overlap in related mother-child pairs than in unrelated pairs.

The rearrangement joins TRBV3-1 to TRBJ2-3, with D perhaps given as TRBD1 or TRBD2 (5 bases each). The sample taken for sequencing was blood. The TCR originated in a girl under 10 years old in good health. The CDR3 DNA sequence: TGTGCCAGCAGCCAAGAGGTTTACGGGACGTTCAGCACAGATACGCAGTATTTT. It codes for CASSQEVYGTFSTDTQYF.